This record covers a single T cell receptor (beta chain). This entry comes from a study of blood T cell repertoires in COVID-19. The overall study: Both acute and convalescent COVID-19 samples were obtained from the United States, Italy and Spain. PBMCs, B-cell-depleted T cells, or T cells were the source of the cDNA or gDNA that made up the material.

How the authors handled the data: Reference gene primer amplification gave nucleated cell count estimates. Method: immunoSEQ multiplex PCR; TCRdb's copy keeps in-frame clones and lacks some. That table furnishes V, J and clone size, whereas the DNA furnished D and trimming. Of fewer than 110,000 clones in the sample, roughly 90% were seen once. The CDR3 covers 15 residues. The germline gives CDR1 MNHEY, CDR2 SMNVEV (reference sequence). Trimming shortened V by 5 bases and J by 2 bases, and 15 bases separated the two germline ends. The chain carries TRBV27 and TRBJ2-5; D is perhaps TRBD1 (6 bases). The specimen was peripheral blood. The TCR was taken from a man aged 40-49 years with active or convalescent COVID-19. CDR3 sequence: CASSPPTGQQETQYF. In nucleotides, the CDR3 is TGTGCCAGCAGTCCCCCTACCGGACAGCAAGAGACCCAGTACTTC.